Listed below are T cell receptor beta chains from one sample, sequenced in a study of blood T cells in healthy people across ages. TCRdb reanalysed the 5' RACE reads using MiXCR and keeps one entry per CDR3 protein. The sample carries approximately 1,700,000 distinct CDR3 sequences, roughly two fifths recorded once. Sequenced sample: blood. These receptors all come from a human donor in good health. The CDR3 runs from the conserved cysteine through the conserved F or W. The D gene is left open where the match is weak. Size tells how often a clone was seen (once, few, many) or the class of an expanded clone, and some rows leave it out.

abundance,v_gene,j_gene,d_gene,CDR3nt,CDR3aa
NA,TRBV12-3/TRBV12-4,TRBJ2-1,TRBD2,TGTGCCAGCAGCCTAGCGGGTTTAGGGAATGAGCAGTTCTTC,CASSLAGLGNEQFF
NA,TRBV12-3/TRBV12-4,TRBJ1-1,NA,TGTGCCAGCAGTCCCTCGAGGGGTGAAGCTTTCTTT,CASSPSRGEAFF
NA,TRBV5-1,TRBJ2-3,NA,TGCACCAGCAGCCAGGGTCCGGCCACAGATACGCAGTATTTT,CTSSQGPATDTQYF
few,TRBV7-2,TRBJ1-2,NA,TGTGCCAGCAGCTTATTCAGGGAGCGGGGCTACACCTTC,CASSLFRERGYTF
NA,TRBV7-2,TRBJ1-4,TRBD1,TGTGCCAGCAGCTTGAACAGGGGGGAGGGAAAACTGTTTTTT,CASSLNRGEGKLFF
NA,TRBV28,TRBJ1-2,NA,TGTGCCAGCAGCCCCACTGGGAAGGGTACGGGCTACACCTTC,CASSPTGKGTGYTF
NA,TRBV12-3/TRBV12-4,TRBJ2-1,NA,TGTGCCAGCAGTTCCGGCGAAGGGGTATCATTATACAATGAGCAGTTCTTC,CASSSGEGVSLYNEQFF
many,TRBV29-1,TRBJ1-2,NA,TGCAGCGTTGTCGAAGTCCTAGTGGGAAAGGGCTACACCTTC,CSVVEVLVGKGYTF
few,TRBV7-2,TRBJ2-3,NA,TGTGCCAGCAGCTTAGCTTCCAGGGAAGATACGCAGTATTTT,CASSLASREDTQYF
NA,TRBV3-1,TRBJ1-6,NA,TGTGCCAGCAGCCAGGCGGAAGCTCATTCACCCCTCCACTTT,CASSQAEAHSPLHF
NA,TRBV9,TRBJ2-1,NA,TGTGCCAGCAGCGTGCAACCTAGCGTAACCCACAATGAGCAGTTCTTC,CASSVQPSVTHNEQFF
few,TRBV20-1,TRBJ2-5,TRBD1,TGCAGTGCCAGGACAGGTACCAGGGAGACCCAGTACTTC,CSARTGTRETQYF
few,TRBV7-6,TRBJ1-2,TRBD1,TGTGCCAGCAGCCCAGGGGGCAGAGTATATGGCTACACCTTC,CASSPGGRVYGYTF
NA,TRBV4-3,TRBJ2-6,NA,TGCGCCAGCAGCCAAGGGGGAGGGGGAGGCTCTGGGGCCAACGTCCTGACTTTC,CASSQGGGGGSGANVLTF
NA,TRBV7-6,TRBJ2-7,NA,TGTGCCAGCAGCTTAGAAGACAGGAACCCCTACGAGCAGTACTTC,CASSLEDRNPYEQYF
NA,TRBV5-1,TRBJ2-3,NA,TGCGCCAGCAGGTTGGGCCCGAAGCGCACAGATACGCAGTATTTT,CASRLGPKRTDTQYF
NA,TRBV12-3/TRBV12-4,TRBJ2-7,NA,TGTGCCAGGGGAAGGGTCTCCTACGAGCAGTACTTC,CARGRVSYEQYF
few,TRBV7-8,TRBJ1-5,TRBD1,TGTGCCAGCAGCCCACCGGGACAGGGGAGCAATCAGCCCCAGCATTTT,CASSPPGQGSNQPQHF
once,TRBV5-1,TRBJ2-5,TRBD2,TGCGCCAGCAGCTCTTTAGCGGGGAAAGAGACCCAGTACTTC,CASSSLAGKETQYF
few,TRBV2,TRBJ2-7,TRBD1,TGTGCCAGTGACCGGGACAGGGGAACCGAGCAGTACTTC,CASDRDRGTEQYF
few,TRBV18,TRBJ2-1,NA,TGTGCCAGCTCACTAGGTCTTCGGGCGGTTGAGCAGTTCTTC,CASSLGLRAVEQFF
NA,TRBV12-3/TRBV12-4,TRBJ1-2,NA,TGTGCCAGCAGCCGGTTTGCGGGGCTGGTTTTAGGCTACACCTTC,CASSRFAGLVLGYTF
few,TRBV7-2,TRBJ2-1,NA,TGTGCCAGCAGCTTGGACACTAGGAGTGAGCAGTTCTTC,CASSLDTRSEQFF
NA,TRBV20-1,TRBJ2-5,TRBD1,TGCAGTGCTAGAGAGACAGGGAAAGAGACCCAGTACTTC,CSARETGKETQYF
NA,TRBV29-1,TRBJ2-1,TRBD1,TGCAGCGTTGTTGCCCCGCGACAGGGGGCAGCTCCCGGGAATGAGCAGTTCTTC,CSVVAPRQGAAPGNEQFF
few,TRBV27,TRBJ2-5,NA,TGTGCCAGCCGATTAAAACAGGGCCCAGGGGAGCAGTACTTC,CASRLKQGPGEQYF
few,TRBV20-1,TRBJ2-1,NA,TGCAGTGCTAGGGCGGGCGACCGGTCCAATGAGCAGTTCTTC,CSARAGDRSNEQFF
few,TRBV6-6,TRBJ1-2,NA,TGTGCCAGCAGTGGAATAAGGGAGGGGGATGGCTACACCTTC,CASSGIREGDGYTF
few,TRBV27,TRBJ2-1,NA,TGTGCCAGCAGCCAAGGGGGGGGTTCGGGTGATGAGCAGTTCTTC,CASSQGGGSGDEQFF